This is a list of T cell receptor beta chains from one sample in a study of neoadjuvant anti-PD-1 for oral cavity cancer. Profiled with immunoSEQ multiplex PCR; TCRdb holds only in-frame clones, not every one. The sample includes around 70,000 clones, 80% to 90% of them seen just once. The specimen comprised PBMCs, sampled after nivolumab (anti-PD-1) treatment. The receptors stem from a person between 35 and 79 years old with oral cavity squamous cell carcinoma. Each CDR3 is given with its conserved first and last residue. A D gene is named only where the DNA matches it firmly. Size tells how often a clone was seen (once, few, many) or the class of an expanded clone, and some rows leave it out.

d_call,v_call,j_call,clone_size,cdr3_nt,cdr3_aa
-,TRBV5-4,TRBJ1-1,-,TGTGCCTCCGAGAACAGGGTAATTAATAGTGAAGCTTTCTTT,CASENRVINSEAFF
-,TRBV5-1,TRBJ2-3,-,TGCGCCAGCAGCTTCTCCGCGGAGAATACGCAGTATTTT,CASSFSAENTQYF
-,TRBV11-2,TRBJ1-2,-,TGTGCCAGCAGCTCCTTCTCTGGCTACACCTTC,CASSSFSGYTF
TRBD1,TRBV29-1,TRBJ1-5,few,TGCAGCGCCCAGGAGGGGGCCGGCAATCAGCCCCAGCATTTT,CSAQEGAGNQPQHF
-,TRBV5-6,TRBJ1-2,few,TGTGCCAGCAGCACCAGGGGAAACGAAAGAAGCTATGGCTACACCTTC,CASSTRGNERSYGYTF
TRBD2,TRBV11-3,TRBJ2-1,-,TGTGCCAGCAGCTTAGATTTTCCCGGGACTAGCGGGAGAAACGAGCAGTTCTTC,CASSLDFPGTSGRNEQFF
TRBD2,TRBV27,TRBJ2-7,-,TGTGCCAGCAGTCTAGCGGGGCCGACCTCCTACGAGCAGTACTTC,CASSLAGPTSYEQYF
TRBD1,TRBV7-9,TRBJ1-1,few,TGTGCCAGCAGCCGACAGGGGACGAACACTGAAGCTTTCTTT,CASSRQGTNTEAFF
TRBD2,TRBV11-2,TRBJ2-7,-,TGTGCCAGCAGCTTAGATGTAGGGGCGGGAGCACTCGAGCAGTACTTC,CASSLDVGAGALEQYF
TRBD1,TRBV29-1,TRBJ1-2,-,TGCAGCGTTGATCGGACAGGGCATGGCTACACCTTC,CSVDRTGHGYTF
-,TRBV10-3,TRBJ2-2,-,TGTGCCATCACTGGGGGGGGCAGTACGAACACCGGGGAGCTGTTTTTT,CAITGGGSTNTGELFF
-,TRBV6-1,TRBJ2-4,-,TGTGCCAGCAGTGGGGGGGGCAACATTCAGTACTTC,CASSGGGNIQYF
-,TRBV7-9,TRBJ2-7,-,TGTGCCAGCATGGGCCAGGGAGGCTACGAGCAGTACTTC,CASMGQGGYEQYF
-,TRBV2,TRBJ1-2,few,TGTGCCAGCGGTGGAGGGACTAACTATGGCTACACCTTC,CASGGGTNYGYTF
-,TRBV6-5,TRBJ1-1,-,TGTGCCAGCAGTTACATCCACAGGGAGAACACTGAAGCTTTCTTT,CASSYIHRENTEAFF
TRBD2,TRBV28,TRBJ2-7,-,TGTGCCAGCTCCCCGTCGGGACTACTTTTTGAGCAGTACTTC,CASSPSGLLFEQYF